Shown below are 4 T cell receptor beta chains from a single sample sequenced in a study of blood T cell repertoires in COVID-19. Repertoires were generated with immunoSEQ multiplex PCR, while TCRdb's copy carries only in-frame clones and drops some. This table has more than 300,000 clones, around four fifths appearing once. The material sequenced was peripheral blood. The receptors were sampled from a woman aged 45 to 65 with acute or convalescent COVID-19.

The rearrangement joins TRBV14 to TRBJ1-1; D might be TRBD1 (6 bases). The V and J ends lost 1 base and 1 base respectively, with 10 bases between them. The CDR3 is 15 amino acids. CDR1 and CDR2 (germline): SGHDN, FVKESK. In nucleotides, the CDR3 is TGTGCCAGCAGCCAAGCCCCCAGGGGGAACACTGAAGCTTTCTTT. Protein sequence: CASSQAPRGNTEAFF.

The rearrangement joins TRBV4-2 to TRBJ1-1; 9 nucleotides align to TRBD1. CDR1 is LGHNA, CDR2 YNFKEQ, per germline. The CDR3 is 19 amino acids. Germline trimming cut 0 bases from V and 5 bases from J; bases unmatched to any gene: 16. The CDR3, as DNA: TGTGCCAGCAGCCAAGACCGCCTCGACCCGGGACAGGGTCCTACTGAAGCTTTCTTT. This translates into CASSQDRLDPGQGPTEAFF.

The chain links TRBV11-2 to TRBJ2-2, with 8 bases lining up with TRBD1. CDR3 length: 15 residues. CDR1 and CDR2 from the germline V gene are SGHAT and FQNNGV. Trimming cost V 7 bases and J 0 bases; bases outside gene matches: 4. The CDR3 nucleotides read TGTGCCAGCAAGCAGGGACAGGCGAACACCGGGGAGCTGTTTTTT. This translates into CASKQGQANTGELFF. The full variable domain, completed using reference TRBV11-2 and TRBJ2-2, is EAGVAQSPRYKIIEKRQSVAFWCNPISGHATLYWYQQILGQGPKLLIQFQNNGVVDDSQLPKDRFSAERLKGVDSTLKIQPAKLEDSAVYLCASKQGQANTGELFFGEGSRLTVL.

V and J are TRBV23-1 and TRBJ2-7; D call uncertain. Being an ORF, TRBV23-1 has a function that is uncertain. Trimming took off 4 bases at V and 2 bases at J, with 12 bases between the two ends. The CDR3 covers 14 residues. The CDR3 nucleotides are TGCGCCAGCAGTCCCCCTAGGCGAGCCTACGAGCAGTACTTC. Residues: CASSPPRRAYEQYF.